What follows is one TCR beta chain and its context. Its specificity is not known. The entry originates in a study of OX40 agonist ivuxolimab in advanced cancers. Across the whole study: The patients received ivuxolimab by intravenous route every 2 weeks at 0.01 to 10 mg/kg. A diagnosis of hepatocellular carcinoma, melanoma, renal cell or head and neck cancer was present in dose-escalation patients. Study-wide findings and caveats: CD4+ T cells averaged fewer expanded clones than CD8+ T cells.

TCRdb keeps only in-frame clones here, not all; method: immunoSEQ multiplex PCR. The data show about 71,000 clones, 85% to 90% seen once. This clonotype originated in an adult with an advanced solid tumor such as melanoma, head and neck, liver or kidney cancer. The sequences come from CD4+ or CD8+ T cells sorted from blood, collected in a trial of the OX40 agonist ivuxolimab.

The chain's CDR3 is CSVARLGLHEQFF. The CDR3 nucleotides are TGCAGCGTTGCCCGTCTAGGCCTCCATGAGCAGTTCTTC. V usage is TRBV29-1 and J usage is TRBJ2-1; D uncertain. The CDR3 spans 13 residues. The V and J ends lost 4 bases and 8 bases respectively, with 15 bases between them. In germline, CDR1 is SQVTM, CDR2 ANQGSEA.